The 2 T cell receptor beta chains below all came from one sample that was sequenced in a study of graft-versus-host responses after intestinal transplantation. Processing was applied to graft tissue in order to liberate intraepithelial and lamina propria lymphocytes. The assay was immunoSEQ multiplex PCR, and TCRdb's table has in-frame clones only and misses some. The table records approximately 10,000 clones, about three quarters of them present only once. Sequencing used ileum tissue, obtained about 150 days after intestinal transplantation. These receptors were obtained from a human patient who received an intestinal transplant, so some T cells may come from the graft donor.

This clone has only a few counts. V usage is TRBV18 and J usage is TRBJ1-1; 9 bases align to TRBD1. Germline V gene sequence: CDR1 KGHSH, CDR2 LQKENI. This CDR3 region has 13 residues. Trimming cost V 8 bases and J 8 bases; bases outside gene matches: 9. The CDR3, as DNA: TGTGCCAGCGGAGGGGACAGGGAGACCGAAGCTTTCTTT. The encoded protein is CASGGDRETEAFF.

The rearrangement uses TRBV18 and TRBJ1-4, with D possibly being TRBD1 (6 bases). The V gene lost 1 base and the J gene lost 3 bases, with 9 bases spanning the gap. Germline CDR1 reads KGHSH; CDR2 reads LQKENI. CDR3 size: 15 residues. CDR3 protein: CASSPQQGANEKLFF. DNA for the CDR3: TGTGCCAGCTCACCACAACAGGGCGCTAATGAAAAACTGTTTTTT.